This T cell receptor (beta chain) comes out of a study of human T cells and chemical hapten exposure. The wider study: Small pooled library volume differences mainly caused per-sample TCR yield variation.

The starting material, unfractionated whole blood, was used for total RNA extraction. Individual cDNA molecules received unique molecular identifiers in the library. As handled by the study authors: A typical sample had 75,000 to 100,000 TCRs, with 23,224 to 690,600 overall. TCRdb reprocessed the reads via MiXCR and lists one record per CDR3 protein. TCRdb's processing, not the authors' own work, is the source of the V and J calls. The data hold 95,000 to 150,000 distinct CDR3 sequences, with over 7% observed a single time. V was shortened by 0 bases and J by 3 bases, with 11 bases between the two germline ends. Per the germline V gene, CDR1 is MNHEY and CDR2 is SVGEGT. The CDR3 is 15 residues long. This clonotype was picked up many times.

Sequenced sample: whole blood. The receptor's source is a human donor in good health. Some clones in this sample may be carry-over from other donors' samples. The chain couples TRBV6-2 or TRBV6-3 to TRBJ1-1; D is undetermined. The CDR3 region has the DNA TGTGCCAGCAGTTACTCAGGGCTGGCCGACACTGAAGCTTTCTTT. This gives the protein CASSYSGLADTEAFF.